These 32 T cell receptor beta chains were all obtained from the same sample, sequenced in a study of graft-versus-host responses after intestinal transplantation. Antigens of these TCRs are unknown. The table came from immunoSEQ multiplex PCR; TCRdb's copy has only in-frame clones and leaves some out. The table includes approximately 100,000 clones, 93% detected once. This sample comprised unstimulated CD8+ T cells sorted from spleen or lymph node cells, obtained before intestinal transplant. These receptor sequences come from a human donor who received an intestinal transplant.

The chain recombines TRBV7-9 with TRBJ2-7, with 7 bases identical to TRBD1. This CDR3 is built from 14 residues. Per the germline V gene, CDR1 is SEHNR and CDR2 is FQNEAQ (reference sequence). V lost 1 base, J lost 3 bases, and 3 bases stayed unmatched. The CDR3 DNA follows: TGTGCCAGCAGCTTAGGGACAGGACTCTACGAGCAGTACTTC. It yields the protein CASSLGTGLYEQYF.

This sequence joins TRBV30 and TRBJ2-1; possibly TRBD2 for D (6 bases). Trimming took off 6 bases at V and 10 bases at J, with 16 bases between the two ends. Germline CDR1 GTSNPN, CDR2 SVGIG (reference sequence). There are 12 residues in the CDR3. CDR3 in amino acids: CACAGSYREQFF. The CDR3 DNA follows: TGTGCCTGTGCCGGGAGCTACCGAGAGCAGTTCTTC.

J is TRBJ1-1 and V is TRBV30; the D gene is possibly TRBD1 (5 bases). Trimming stripped 3 bases from V and 1 base from J, with 9 bases between. The CDR3 is 13 amino acids. Germline V gene lookup returns CDR1 GTSNPN and CDR2 SVGIG (reference sequence). The CDR3 spells CAWSPTGNTEAFF. The CDR3 nucleotides are TGTGCCTGGAGCCCTACAGGGAACACTGAAGCTTTCTTT.

CDR3 sequence reads: CASSGTSGSLYTGELFF. CDR3 nucleotides: TGTGCCAGCAGCGGGACTAGCGGGAGCCTGTACACCGGGGAGCTGTTTTTT. The genes are TRBV11-3 and TRBJ2-2; TRBD2 matches at 14 bases. CDR3 length equals 17 residues. V lost 5 bases to trimming and J lost 3 bases; unmatched junction nucleotides: 5. Germline V gives CDR1 SGHNT, CDR2 YENEEA.

The V and J genes are TRBV7-2 and TRBJ1-1, with 9 bases that match TRBD1. This CDR3 is 13 amino acids long. Per germline, CDR1 SGHTA and CDR2 FQGNSA. V dropped 3 bases and J dropped 5; count of bases not matched to a gene: 1. The CDR3 sequence: CASSLTGGTEAFF. The CDR3 region has the DNA TGTGCCAGCAGCTTGACAGGGGGTACTGAAGCTTTCTTT. The full variable domain, rest sourced from reference TRBV7-2 and TRBJ1-1, is GAGVSQSPSNKVTEKGKDVELRCDPISGHTALYWYRQSLGQGLEFLIYFQGNSAPDKSGLPSDRFSAERTGGSVSTLTIQRTQQEDSAVYLCASSLTGGTEAFFGQGTRLTVV.

The chain has TRBV6-4 and TRBJ1-1; D unresolved. V was shortened by 2 bases and J by 0 bases, with 4 bases between the two germline ends. CDR1 is MRHNA, CDR2 SNTAGT, per germline. The CDR3 covers 13 residues. The CDR3 DNA sequence: TGTGCCAGCAGTGACATGTTGAACACTGAAGCTTTCTTT. Its protein product is CASSDMLNTEAFF.

This clone was observed once. J is TRBJ2-7 and V is TRBV6-1; D may correspond to TRBD1 or TRBD2 (6 bases each). Trimming pared 5 bases from V and 4 bases from J, leaving 12 bases between. Germline-derived CDR1 and CDR2 are MNHNS and SASEGT. The CDR3 length is 13 residues. The CDR3 sequence is CASSPQGRYEQYF. DNA of the CDR3: TGTGCCAGCAGTCCCCAGGGGAGGTACGAGCAGTACTTC.

The chain joins TRBV5-1 to TRBJ2-1; D remains unclear. Per germline, CDR1 SGHRS and CDR2 YFSETQ. The CDR3 runs 14 residues. Trimming shortened V by 2 bases and J by 5 bases, and 11 bases separated the two germline ends. CDR3 loop: CASSFSGTNNEQFF. CDR3 bases: TGCGCCAGCAGCTTCTCTGGAACCAACAATGAGCAGTTCTTC.

This chain joins TRBV13 and TRBJ2-7, with TRBD2 as a possible D gene (6 bases). This CDR3 region has 15 residues. Per the germline V gene, CDR1 is PRHDT and CDR2 is FYEKMQ (reference sequence). V lost 4 bases to trimming and J lost 3 bases, with 16 bases between them. In nucleotides, the CDR3 is TGTGCCAGCAGCTCTTTCGGGCGGGGAAACTACGAGCAGTACTTC. Residues: CASSSFGRGNYEQYF.

This chain's CDR3 is CASSFIGGGAYIQYF. The CDR3 DNA is TGCGCCAGCAGCTTCATTGGCGGGGGGGCGTACATTCAGTACTTC. J is TRBJ2-4 and V is TRBV5-1, with 9 bases aligning to TRBD2. The germline gives CDR1 SGHRS, CDR2 YFSETQ. CDR3 length: 15 amino acids. V lost 2 bases, J lost 8 bases, and 8 bases stayed unmatched.

The genes are TRBV2 and TRBJ2-1, with 10 bases lining up with TRBD2. The CDR3 is made up of 15 amino acids. Losses at the gene ends were 7 bases for V and 7 bases for J; bases not matched to a gene: 10. Germline CDR1 is SNHLY and CDR2 is FYNNEI. DNA for the CDR3: TGTGCCAGCATCGACCAGCGGGGGGGCCGAAATGAGCAGTTCTTC. This sequence encodes CASIDQRGGRNEQFF.

The rearrangement joins TRBV29-1 to TRBJ1-2; 10 nucleotides agree with TRBD1. From germline, CDR1 is SQVTM and CDR2 ANQGSEA. The CDR3 runs 12 residues. Germline trimming cut 7 bases from V and 3 bases from J; bases unmatched to any gene: 2. CDR3 in amino acids: CSADRGDYGYTF. CDR3 nucleotide sequence: TGCAGCGCGGACAGGGGGGACTATGGCTACACCTTC.

This clone was seen once. The chain employs TRBV5-6 and TRBJ1-5; D gene uncertain. The ends were cut back, 1 base at V and 2 bases at J, with 10 bases in the middle. Germline values: CDR1 SGHDT, CDR2 YYEEEE. The CDR3 contains 15 residues. The CDR3 DNA follows: TGTGCCAGCAGCTTGTCCTATGGCGGCAATCAGCCCCAGCATTTT. Translation: CASSLSYGGNQPQHF.

This clone appeared a single time. This sequence joins TRBV12-5 and TRBJ2-7, with D unresolved. Trimming took off 1 base at V and 1 base at J, with 8 bases between the two ends. Germline CDR1 is LGHNT and CDR2 is FRNRAP. This CDR3 region has 14 residues. CDR3 amino acids: CASGLAPRSYEQYF. The CDR3 DNA reads TGTGCTAGTGGTTTGGCCCCGCGGTCCTACGAGCAGTACTTC.

This chain joins TRBV7-8 and TRBJ2-5; TRBD1 aligns across 7 bases. V lost 4 bases, J lost 3 bases, and 8 bases stayed unmatched. The CDR3 has 15 amino acids. From germline, CDR1 is SGHVS and CDR2 FQNEAQ. In nucleotides, the CDR3 is TGTGCCAGCAGCTCGCTTGCAGGGGGAAAAGAGACCCAGTACTTC. Amino acid sequence: CASSSLAGGKETQYF.

This sequence joins TRBV14 and TRBJ2-5, with 9 positions matching TRBD2. Germline lookup yields CDR1 SGHDN and CDR2 FVKESK. V gave up 0 bases and J gave up 5 bases; unmatched junction bases: 4. This CDR3 has 15 amino acids. The CDR3 nucleotides read TGTGCCAGCAGCCAAGAACTAGCGGGTGCCGAGACCCAGTACTTC. This sequence encodes CASSQELAGAETQYF.

The chain has TRBV6-5 and TRBJ2-5, with D perhaps TRBD1 (6 bases). This CDR3 contains 13 residues. V lost 2 bases to trimming and J lost 4 bases, with 8 bases between them. In germline, CDR1 is MNHEY, CDR2 SVGAGI. As DNA, the CDR3 is TGTGCCAGCAGTTACCACAGGGCAGAGACCCAGTACTTC. Its protein is CASSYHRAETQYF.

This clone was seen once. This sequence joins TRBV29-1 and TRBJ2-3; D may correspond to TRBD1 or TRBD2 (5 bases each). The ends were cut back, 3 bases at V and 5 bases at J, with 24 bases in the middle. The germline V gene encodes CDR1 SQVTM and CDR2 ANQGSEA. There are 17 residues in the CDR3. The CDR3 is CSVDHGPATREIDTQYF. The CDR3 DNA reads TGCAGCGTTGATCACGGCCCCGCGACCAGGGAGATAGATACGCAGTATTTT.

The V gene is TRBV23-1, the J gene TRBJ1-5; D gene uncertain. TRBV23-1 is labeled an ORF, and its function is uncertain. This CDR3 comprises 14 residues. Trimming cost V 0 bases and J 5 bases, with 8 bases left between them. CDR3 loop: CASSQSRVDQPQHF. In DNA form, the CDR3 reads TGCGCCAGCAGTCAATCGAGGGTGGATCAGCCCCAGCATTTT.

This sequence joins TRBV5-6 and TRBJ2-1; D perhaps matches TRBD1 (6 bases). The CDR3 consists of 15 residues. Trimming removed 3 bases from V and 5 bases from J, with 15 bases in between. Germline V gives CDR1 SGHDT, CDR2 YYEEEE. The CDR3 region has the DNA TGTGCCAGCAGCTCAGACAGGAGGCCCCACAATGAGCAGTTCTTC. Protein sequence: CASSSDRRPHNEQFF.

This chain uses TRBV7-8 with TRBJ2-3, with 8 positions matching TRBD2. J was trimmed by 5 bases and V by 0 bases; bases with no gene match: 7. CDR3 size: 16 residues. Germline V gene sequence: CDR1 SGHVS, CDR2 FQNEAQ. CDR3 coding DNA: TGTGCCAGCAGCTTAGCGTCGGGGGGGGCGGGAGATACGCAGTATTTT. As protein: CASSLASGGAGDTQYF.

The chain combines TRBV12-5 with TRBJ1-2, with 8 bases matching TRBD1. Per germline, CDR1 LGHNT and CDR2 FRNRAP. The CDR3 is 14 amino acids. The junction had 5 bases not matched to a gene; V was cut back by 5 bases and J by 3 bases. CDR3 sequence reads: CASGLPDRDYGYTF. The CDR3 bases are TGTGCTAGTGGTCTCCCGGACAGGGACTATGGCTACACCTTC.

The V gene is TRBV27, the J gene TRBJ1-2; D ambiguous. The germline V and J ends were trimmed by 0 bases and 4 bases, with 15 bases remaining between them. The length of the CDR3 is 16 residues. The V gene's germline CDR1 is MNHEY and CDR2 SMNVEV (reference sequence). This CDR3 is CASSLSGSGVSYGYTF. Written as DNA, the CDR3 is TGTGCCAGCAGTTTATCAGGGAGTGGGGTTTCCTATGGCTACACCTTC.

The chain is built from TRBV9 and TRBJ2-7; D remains unclear. Germline assignment: CDR1 SGDLS and CDR2 YYNGEE. The CDR3 spans 15 residues. The ends were cut back, 0 bases at V and 0 bases at J, with 10 bases in the middle. Here the CDR3 reads CASSVAASSSYEQYF. CDR3 in DNA: TGTGCCAGCAGCGTAGCAGCCTCAAGCTCCTACGAGCAGTACTTC.

The chain uses TRBV11-2 and TRBJ2-1, with 8 nucleotides matching TRBD1. The junction had 6 bases not matched to a gene; V was cut back by 5 bases and J by 6 bases. This CDR3 comprises 14 residues. Germline V gene data show CDR1 as SGHAT and CDR2 as FQNNGV. The chain's CDR3 is CASSRGQGINEQFF. The DNA of the CDR3 is TGTGCCAGCAGCCGCGGACAGGGAATCAATGAGCAGTTCTTC.

This rearrangement joins TRBV5-5 to TRBJ2-7; D not resolved. The ends were cut back, 4 bases at V and 3 bases at J, with 17 bases in the middle. The germline CDR1 and CDR2 sequences are SGHKS and YYEKEE (reference sequence). The CDR3 is made up of 15 amino acids. CDR3 sequence (DNA): TGTGCCAGCAGCCTCCTCATGGCCTTTAGCTACGAGCAGTACTTC. This encodes CASSLLMAFSYEQYF.

V and J are TRBV2 and TRBJ2-1; a possible D gene is TRBD2 (6 bases). Germline assignment: CDR1 SNHLY and CDR2 FYNNEI. Trimming pared 4 bases from V and 2 bases from J, leaving 15 bases between. The CDR3 consists of 16 residues. CDR3 in DNA: TGTGCCAGCAGTGCGGCGGGGTCCTCACCCTACAATGAGCAGTTCTTC. Translated, it gives CASSAAGSSPYNEQFF.

This clone was counted once. The chain couples TRBV25-1 to TRBJ2-1, with no clear D. V was shortened by 2 bases and J by 0 bases, with 5 bases between the two germline ends. The CDR3 runs to 14 residues. Germline CDR1 reads MGHDK; CDR2 reads SYGVNS. DNA for the CDR3: TGTGCCAGCAGTGAAGGCAGCTCCTACAATGAGCAGTTCTTC. It yields the protein CASSEGSSYNEQFF.

This chain uses TRBV4-1 with TRBJ2-1; 7 nucleotides align to TRBD2. Trimming took 4 bases from V and 8 from J; bases not matched to a gene: 8. This CDR3 region has 14 residues. The V gene's germline CDR1 is MGHRA and CDR2 YSYEKL. The CDR3 region has the DNA TGCGCCAGCAGCCGGGGGGGGGTTCCCGATGAGCAGTTCTTC. It is translated as CASSRGGVPDEQFF.

The chain employs TRBV27 and TRBJ2-7, with D possibly matching TRBD2 (7 bases). The length of the CDR3 is 14 residues. Trimming removed 4 bases from V and 5 bases from J, with 15 bases in between. Germline CDR1 is MNHEY and CDR2 is SMNVEV (reference sequence). The CDR3 nucleotides are TGTGCCAGCAGTTCCCAGGGGAGGGACCACGAGCAGTACTTC. Protein: CASSSQGRDHEQYF.

This clone was picked up one time. The chain carries TRBV11-2 and TRBJ2-5; TRBD1 matches 7 bases. The CDR3 is 17 residues long. Germline CDR1 and CDR2: SGHAT and FQNNGV. V gave up 2 bases and J gave up 4 bases; unmatched junction bases: 13. The CDR3 nucleotides read TGTGCCAGCAGCTTAACCCCCCCGACAGGGTATGGAGAGACCCAGTACTTC. Protein: CASSLTPPTGYGETQYF.

This rearrangement joins TRBV4-1 to TRBJ2-1, with a tentative D call TRBD2 (5 bases). Germline V lookup: CDR1 MGHRA, CDR2 YSYEKL. There are 14 residues in the CDR3. The V end lost 3 bases, the J end lost 3 bases, and 9 bases lay between the germline ends. CDR3 in amino acids: CASSQRTGYNEQFF. CDR3 nucleotides: TGCGCCAGCAGCCAGAGGACTGGCTACAATGAGCAGTTCTTC.